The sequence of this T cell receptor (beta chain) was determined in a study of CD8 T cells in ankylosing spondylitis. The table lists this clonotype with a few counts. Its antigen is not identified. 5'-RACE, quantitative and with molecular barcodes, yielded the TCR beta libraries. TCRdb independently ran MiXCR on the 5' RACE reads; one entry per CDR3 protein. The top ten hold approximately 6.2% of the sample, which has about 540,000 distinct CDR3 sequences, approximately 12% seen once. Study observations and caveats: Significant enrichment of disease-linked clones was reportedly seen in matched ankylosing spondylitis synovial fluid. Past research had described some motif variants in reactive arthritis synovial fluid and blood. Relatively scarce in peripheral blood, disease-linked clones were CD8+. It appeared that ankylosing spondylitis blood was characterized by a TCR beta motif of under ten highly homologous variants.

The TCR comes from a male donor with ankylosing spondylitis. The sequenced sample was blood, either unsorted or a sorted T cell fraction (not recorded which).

The CDR3 DNA is TGTGCCAGCAGCAAAGAGGGGGTGACCAACACAGATACGCAGTATTTT. Amino acid sequence: CASSKEGVTNTDTQYF. The V and J genes are TRBV21-1 and TRBJ2-3; the table assigns TRBD1, which was not confirmed against the DNA. TRBV21-1 is annotated as a pseudogene. The CDR3 spans 16 residues.